A single sample is the source of the 27 T cell receptor beta chains below, sequenced in a study of Ad26.COV2.S vaccination and SARS-CoV-2 variants. The treatment here: about 20 received Ad26.COV2.S at low or high dose, single or two shots; about five received placebo; per-sample allocation not given. After the first vaccine or placebo injection, samples were drawn on day 63. Assay used: immunoSEQ multiplex PCR; TCRdb lists only in-frame clones, some missing. The table includes about 350,000 clones, roughly 91% detected once. Specimen: peripheral blood, collected in a trial of Ad26.COV2.S vaccine versus placebo. All receptors derive from a person aged 18 to 59 who received the Ad26.COV2.S COVID-19 vaccine or a placebo.

The gene calls are TRBV7-8 and TRBJ2-3; D might be TRBD1 (5 bases). The CDR3 sequence is 14 residues long. The ends were cut back, 4 bases at V and 2 bases at J, with 10 bases in the middle. Germline loops: CDR1 SGHVS, CDR2 FQNEAQ. The CDR3 coding sequence is TGTGCCAGCAGCTATAGGACACCCACAGATACGCAGTATTTT. It yields the protein CASSYRTPTDTQYF.

The chain is built from TRBV9 and TRBJ2-7; 10 nucleotides agree with TRBD2. The CDR3 length is 14 residues. Trimming at V came to 2 bases and at J to 7 bases, leaving 6 bases not matched to a gene. Germline CDR1 reads SGDLS; CDR2 reads YYNGEE. CDR3 sequence (DNA): TGTGCCAGCAGCGTTGGACTAGCGGCAAAAGAGCAGTACTTC. Amino acid sequence: CASSVGLAAKEQYF. The variable domain in full, with the rest retrieved from reference TRBV9 and TRBJ2-7, is DSGVTQTPKHLITATGQRVTLRCSPRSGDLSVYWYQQSLDQGLQFLIQYYNGEERAKGNILERFSAQQFPDLHSELNLSSLELGDSALYFCASSVGLAAKEQYFGPGTRLTVT.

This clone was counted between two and nine times. The chain uses TRBV7-9 and TRBJ1-5; perhaps TRBD1 as D (5 bases). Trimming shortened V by 0 bases and J by 3 bases, and 12 bases separated the two germline ends. The CDR3 contains 16 residues. Germline-derived CDR1 and CDR2 are SEHNR and FQNEAQ (reference sequence). The CDR3 coding sequence is TGTGCCAGCAGCTTAGCGCAGCAGGGAGCCAATCAGCCCCAGCATTTT. This sequence encodes CASSLAQQGANQPQHF.

The rearrangement links TRBV5-1 to TRBJ2-5, with no clear D. CDR3 length equals 14 residues. Germline V CDR1 and CDR2: SGHRS, YFSETQ. Trimming took 0 bases from V and 4 from J, leaving 10 bases between them. CDR3 in DNA: TGCGCCAGCAGCTTGGGCCAGGTGAGAGAGACCCAGTACTTC. Its protein is CASSLGQVRETQYF.

This chain links TRBV6-5 with TRBJ2-2; 7 bases agree with TRBD1. CDR3 length: 12 amino acids. Trimming cost V 8 bases and J 6 bases; bases outside gene matches: 3. Germline V gene lookup returns CDR1 MNHEY and CDR2 SVGAGI. CDR3 bases: TGTGCCAGCTTAACAGGGGCCGGGGAGCTGTTTTTT. As protein: CASLTGAGELFF.

J is TRBJ2-5 and V is TRBV5-1; tentatively, D is TRBD1 or TRBD2 (6 bases each). Trimming took 4 bases from V and 5 from J, leaving 12 bases between them. CDR1 and CDR2 from the germline V gene are SGHRS and YFSETQ. The CDR3 is 13 amino acids. CDR3 protein: CASSPRGQETQYF. The CDR3 DNA reads TGCGCCAGCAGCCCCCGGGGGCAGGAGACCCAGTACTTC.

The chain links TRBV27 to TRBJ1-5; 7 positions match TRBD1. The trim removed 8 bases at V and 3 bases at J, leaving 4 bases unmatched. From germline, CDR1 is MNHEY and CDR2 SMNVEV (reference sequence). This CDR3 has 13 residues. The CDR3 nucleotides read TGTGCCAGCCGAGGGGGCCCCAATCAGCCCCAGCATTTT. Protein sequence: CASRGGPNQPQHF.

The chain links TRBV4-3 to TRBJ2-7; maybe TRBD2 (5 bases). V gave up 0 bases and J gave up 4 bases, with 13 bases separating them. This CDR3 spans 15 amino acids. Per the germline V gene, CDR1 is LGHNA and CDR2 is YSLEER. The CDR3 reads CASSQEAGLEYEQYF. CDR3 sequence (DNA): TGCGCCAGCAGCCAAGAGGCTGGACTGGAGTACGAGCAGTACTTC.

This sequence joins TRBV5-4 and TRBJ2-3; 9 nucleotides agree with TRBD1. Germline CDR1 SGHNT, CDR2 YYREEE (reference sequence). CDR3 size: 16 residues. The V segment lost 3 bases and the J segment 1 base; nucleotides outside the gene matches: 6. The CDR3 reads CASSSRQGVGTDTQYF. The CDR3 coding sequence is TGTGCCAGCAGCTCTAGACAGGGGGTAGGCACAGATACGCAGTATTTT.

This chain connects TRBV3-1 (or the pseudogene TRBV3-2) to TRBJ1-3; D is perhaps TRBD1 (5 bases). CDR3 length equals 14 residues. V was trimmed by 1 base and J by 2 bases, leaving 6 bases between them. Germline values: CDR1 LGHDT, CDR2 YNNKEL (reference sequence). Here the CDR3 DNA reads TGTGCCAGCAGCCAAGGGACACCTGGAAACACCATATATTTT. Encoded protein: CASSQGTPGNTIYF.

This clone has ten or more counts. This chain joins TRBV6-5 and TRBJ1-1, with 7 bases fitting TRBD1. Trimming cost V 6 bases and J 4 bases; bases outside gene matches: 5. Germline CDR1 reads MNHEY; CDR2 reads SVGAGI. The CDR3 extends over 13 amino acids. The CDR3 nucleotides are TGTGCCAGCAGACAGGGGTTTATCACTGAAGCTTTCTTT. Its translation is CASRQGFITEAFF.

This clone was counted a single time. The gene calls are TRBV5-4 and TRBJ1-1; the match to TRBD1 covers 7 bases. J gave up 0 bases and V 7 bases, and 6 bases lay outside the gene matches. This CDR3 has 14 residues. Per the germline V gene, CDR1 is SGHNT and CDR2 is YYREEE (reference sequence). This chain's CDR3 is CASGRTGVNTEAFF. In DNA, the CDR3 is TGTGCCAGCGGGAGGACAGGAGTGAACACTGAAGCTTTCTTT.

J is TRBJ1-5 and V is TRBV7-9; a possible D gene is TRBD1 (5 bases). The CDR3 has 15 residues. Germline V gives CDR1 SEHNR, CDR2 FQNEAQ (reference sequence). Trimming pared 1 base from V and 5 bases from J, leaving 12 bases between. The CDR3 sequence is CASSLVGRDDQPQHF. Written as DNA, the CDR3 is TGTGCCAGCAGCTTAGTCGGCAGGGATGATCAGCCCCAGCATTTT.

Note on this clone: The junction differs from germline at one of its ends, possibly a read error. This chain uses TRBV7-7 with TRBJ2-3; the D gene is possibly TRBD2 (7 bases). Germline CDR1 is SSHAT and CDR2 is FNYEAQ (reference sequence). CDR3 length: 15 amino acids. CDR3 in amino acids: CASSLRAGATDTQYF. CDR3 coding DNA: TGTGCTAGCAGCTTACGGGCGGGGGCGACAGATACGCAGTATTTT.

This clone was seen just once. This chain joins TRBV4-3 and TRBJ1-6; 9 bases are shared with TRBD1. The CDR3 runs to 17 residues. CDR1 and CDR2 (germline): LGHNA, YSLEER. Unmatched junction bases numbered 5, after V lost 1 base and J lost 4 bases. CDR3 coding DNA: TGCGCCAGCAGCCAAGGACAGGGGGGGGCTTATAATTCACCCCTCCACTTT. Its protein product is CASSQGQGGAYNSPLHF.

The count of this clone is one. This chain links TRBV4-1 with TRBJ2-7, with D possibly being TRBD2 (6 bases). The CDR3 has 15 amino acids. Germline CDR1 and CDR2: MGHRA and YSYEKL. Trimming left V 1 base short and J 4 bases short, with 14 bases between. The CDR3 region is CASSQVGTPWYEQYF. For the CDR3, the DNA is TGCGCCAGCAGCCAAGTGGGGACTCCCTGGTACGAGCAGTACTTC.

V usage is TRBV20-1 and J usage is TRBJ2-5; D possibly corresponds to TRBD1 (6 bases). CDR1 is DFQATT and CDR2 is SNEGSKA in the germline V gene (reference sequence). Trimming removed 3 bases from V and 5 bases from J, with 16 bases in between. The CDR3 loop spans 14 amino acids. CDR3 region: CSASWQGSWETQYF. The CDR3 DNA sequence: TGCAGTGCTAGTTGGCAGGGGAGTTGGGAGACCCAGTACTTC.

The rearrangement links TRBV4-1 to TRBJ2-5; possibly TRBD1 for D (5 bases). Germline CDR1 MGHRA, CDR2 YSYEKL. Trimming took off 1 base at V and 3 bases at J, with 12 bases between the two ends. There are 15 residues in the CDR3. CDR3 in amino acids: CASSQVGVGKETQYF. CDR3 DNA: TGCGCCAGCAGCCAAGTAGGGGTAGGCAAAGAGACCCAGTACTTC.

The chain couples TRBV19 to TRBJ1-5, with TRBD1 as a possible D gene (5 bases). The germline V gene encodes CDR1 LNHDA and CDR2 SQIVND (reference sequence). The CDR3 length is 15 residues. V lost 1 base and J lost 4, with 11 bases in between. Here the CDR3 DNA reads TGTGCCAGTAGTATAGGTGGGGGTTCGAATCAGCCCCAGCATTTT. It translates to CASSIGGGSNQPQHF.

The rearrangement joins TRBV5-6 to TRBJ1-2; D call uncertain. Trimming pared 4 bases from V and 0 bases from J, leaving 10 bases between. Germline V gene data show CDR1 as SGHDT and CDR2 as YYEEEE. The CDR3 has 14 residues. The CDR3: CASSPASANYGYTF. For the CDR3, the DNA is TGTGCCAGCAGCCCCGCGTCAGCTAACTATGGCTACACCTTC.

The V gene is TRBV7-3, the J gene TRBJ1-1, with TRBD1 identical over 8 bases. V shed 6 bases and J 0 bases; nucleotides not matched to a gene: 15. The CDR3 has 18 residues. Germline V gene lookup returns CDR1 SGHTA and CDR2 FQGTGA. CDR3 sequence (DNA): TGTGCCAGCAGTCTATTCCCCGGGACAGGAACCCTGAACACTGAAGCTTTCTTT. Its translation is CASSLFPGTGTLNTEAFF.

The chain combines TRBV5-4 with TRBJ2-1; perhaps TRBD1 as D (5 bases). V was clipped by 0 bases and J by 8 bases, with 12 bases between them. CDR1 and CDR2 (germline): SGHNT, YYREEE (reference sequence). The CDR3 is 14 residues long. As DNA, the CDR3 is TGTGCCAGCAGCTTGGAGACGCAGGGCGATGAGCAGTTCTTC. This translates into CASSLETQGDEQFF.

The chain joins TRBV5-5 to TRBJ2-2; TRBD1 is a possible D gene (6 bases). The CDR3 extends over 13 amino acids. V shed 3 bases and J shed 4 bases, with 7 bases lying between them. CDR1 SGHKS and CDR2 YYEKEE come from the germline V gene (reference sequence). CDR3 sequence (DNA): TGTGCCAGCAGCTGGGGGCCCACCGGGGAGCTGTTTTTT. This encodes CASSWGPTGELFF.

This sequence joins TRBV4-1 and TRBJ2-1; 11 nucleotides agree with TRBD2. Losses at the gene ends were 5 bases for V and 4 bases for J; bases not matched to a gene: 4. CDR1 and CDR2 from the germline V gene are MGHRA and YSYEKL. CDR3 size: 15 residues. The CDR3 sequence: CASSYLAGGYNEQFF. The CDR3 DNA sequence: TGCGCCAGCAGCTATCTAGCGGGGGGTTACAATGAGCAGTTCTTC.

Remarks on this clone: This sample also contains other DNA sequences that code for the same CDR3. The chain has TRBV9 and TRBJ2-2; D is undetermined. This CDR3 region has 15 residues. Looked up from germline, CDR1 is SGDLS and CDR2 is YYNGEE. V was shortened by 0 bases and J by 0 bases, with 6 bases between the two germline ends. The CDR3 reads CASSVVGANTGELFF. As DNA, the CDR3 is TGTGCCAGCAGCGTAGTCGGAGCGAACACCGGGGAGCTGTTTTTT.

This chain joins TRBV29-1 and TRBJ1-2, with D possibly being TRBD1 (5 bases). CDR3 length: 13 amino acids. With 4 bases removed from V and 4 bases from J, the gap between germline ends came to 13 bases. Germline V gene sequence: CDR1 SQVTM, CDR2 ANQGSEA. The CDR3 DNA reads as TGCAGCGTTGCCGACAGTTTTGCCTATGGCTACACCTTC. Protein: CSVADSFAYGYTF.

The V and J genes are TRBV4-2 and TRBJ2-5, with 11 bases lining up with TRBD2. V gave up 1 base and J gave up 5 bases; unmatched junction bases: 12. This CDR3 comprises 18 residues. CDR1 and CDR2 from the germline V gene are LGHNA and YNFKEQ. CDR3 sequence (DNA): TGTGCCAGCAGCCAAGTGCTAGCGGGGGGCCTCGAGGTGGAGACCCAGTACTTC. Translating it yields CASSQVLAGGLEVETQYF.